This T cell receptor beta chain is from a study of CD8 T cells in Susac syndrome. Random-hexamer reverse transcription was applied to about 0.5 to 1 ug RNA. From the immunoSEQ multiplex PCR reads, TCRdb called clonotypes with MiXCR, one entry per CDR3 protein. The sample yields around 270,000 distinct CDR3 sequences, 70% to 90% seen once. This CDR3 has 14 amino acids. The J segment lost 5 bases and the V segment lost 7 bases, leaving 8 bases of the junction unmatched. Germline CDR1 LNHNV, CDR2 YYDKDF (reference sequence). Sequenced material: CD8+ T cells from PBMCs. V and J are TRBV15 and TRBJ2-1, with 7 positions matching TRBD1. The TCR originated in a human donor with multiple sclerosis. The CDR3 sequence is CATTTGSGHNEQFF. The CDR3, as DNA: TGTGCCACCACGACAGGGAGTGGCCACAATGAGCAGTTCTTC.